This T cell receptor beta chain was observed in a study of blood T cell repertoires in COVID-19. Profiling relied on immunoSEQ multiplex PCR, and the TCRdb table lists in-frame clones only, not all of them. The data show about 14,000 clones, about nine tenths seen once. Germline V gives CDR1 KGHSH, CDR2 LQKENI. The CDR3 length is 16 residues. Germline trimming cut 3 bases from V and 4 bases from J; bases unmatched to any gene: 4. This receptor was obtained from a human donor in a cohort sampled during active COVID-19. The sample taken for sequencing was peripheral blood. The chain employs TRBV18 and TRBJ2-6, with TRBD1 matching 9 bases. The CDR3 reads CASSPYRGQGANVLTF. The CDR3 DNA is TGTGCCAGCTCACCTTACAGGGGGCAAGGGGCCAACGTCCTGACTTTC.